Listed below are T cell receptor beta chains from one sample, sequenced in a study of cytomegalovirus exposure and HLA in healthy donors. Clones were read by immunoSEQ multiplex PCR, and TCRdb kept only the in-frame ones, dropping some. This sample has about 52,000 clones, with 72% found just once. The sequenced sample consisted of PBMCs. Every receptor here comes from a woman aged 45-65 years in good health and CMV-seronegative. Both conserved end residues are part of each CDR3. A D gene is named only where the DNA matches it firmly. Size is stated for part of the rows, as once, few or many counts, or as a class when the clone is expanded.

v_gene,abundance,j_gene,d_gene,CDR3aa,CDR3nt
TRBV9,NA,TRBJ2-2,NA,CASSGPYTGELFF,TGTGCCAGCAGTGGGCCCTACACCGGGGAGCTGTTTTTT
TRBV6-5,NA,TRBJ2-3,TRBD1,CASSGGQGLADTQYF,TGTGCCAGCAGTGGGGGACAGGGTTTGGCAGATACGCAGTATTTT
TRBV30,few,TRBJ2-7,TRBD2,CAWSVQSGGVNEQYF,TGTGCCTGGAGTGTCCAATCCGGGGGGGTGAACGAGCAGTACTTC
TRBV6-6,NA,TRBJ1-5,NA,CASSYLEKPQHF,TGTGCCAGCAGTTATTTAGAAAAGCCCCAGCATTTT
TRBV5-1,NA,TRBJ1-2,TRBD1,CASSADREGGYTF,TGCGCCAGCAGCGCGGACAGGGAGGGCGGCTACACCTTC
TRBV2,NA,TRBJ1-1,NA,CASLNTEAFF,TGTGCCAGCCTCAACACTGAAGCTTTCTTT
TRBV6-4,NA,TRBJ2-7,TRBD1,CASSRDRDDEQYF,TGTGCCAGCAGCCGGGACAGGGACGACGAGCAGTACTTC
TRBV7-9,few,TRBJ2-3,NA,CASSFGGARTDTQYF,TGTGCCAGCAGCTTTGGGGGGGCCCGGACAGATACGCAGTATTTT
TRBV4-3,once,TRBJ2-7,TRBD2,CASSQELAGVPGDYEQYF,TGCGCCAGCAGCCAAGAACTAGCGGGGGTCCCAGGGGACTACGAGCAGTACTTC
TRBV9,few,TRBJ2-5,TRBD2,CASSPRLAGARETQYF,TGTGCCAGCAGCCCCCGACTAGCGGGAGCTAGGGAGACCCAGTACTTC
TRBV4-2,NA,TRBJ2-2,NA,CASSLQVGLLNTGELFF,TGTGCCAGCAGCCTTCAAGTGGGCCTGCTGAACACCGGGGAGCTGTTTTTT
TRBV9,NA,TRBJ1-3,TRBD1,CASSPSFGQVSGNTIYF,TGTGCCAGCAGCCCTTCCTTCGGACAGGTCTCTGGAAACACCATATATTTT
TRBV29-1,NA,TRBJ1-1,NA,CSVNQGRGSEAFF,TGCAGCGTTAATCAGGGAAGGGGAAGCGAAGCTTTCTTT
TRBV11-2,NA,TRBJ1-1,NA,CASSPTQGTEAFF,TGTGCCAGCAGCCCAACCCAGGGCACTGAAGCTTTCTTT
TRBV5-1,NA,TRBJ2-1,TRBD2,CASSLGPIAGDNEQFF,TGCGCCAGCAGCTTGGGTCCAATAGCGGGGGATAATGAGCAGTTCTTC